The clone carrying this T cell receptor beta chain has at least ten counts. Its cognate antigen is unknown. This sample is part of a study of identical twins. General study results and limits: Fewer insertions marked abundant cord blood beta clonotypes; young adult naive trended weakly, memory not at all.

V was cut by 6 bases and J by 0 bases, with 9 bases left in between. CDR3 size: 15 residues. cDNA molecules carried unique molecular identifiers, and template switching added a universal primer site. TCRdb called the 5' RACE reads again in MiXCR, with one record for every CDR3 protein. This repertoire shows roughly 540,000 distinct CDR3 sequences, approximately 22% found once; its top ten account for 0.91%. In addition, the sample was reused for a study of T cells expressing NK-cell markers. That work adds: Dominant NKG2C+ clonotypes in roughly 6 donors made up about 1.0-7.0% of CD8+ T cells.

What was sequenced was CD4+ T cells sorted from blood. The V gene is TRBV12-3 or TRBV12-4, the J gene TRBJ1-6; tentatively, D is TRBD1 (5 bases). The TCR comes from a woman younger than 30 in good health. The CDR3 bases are TGTGCCAGCAGGTCCGACAGCTCCTATAATTCACCCCTCCACTTT. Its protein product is CASRSDSSYNSPLHF.